The clone carrying this T cell receptor (beta chain) appeared a few times. The data were obtained in a study of T cells after yellow fever vaccination. Looking at the study overall: Fractions with few cells were prepared using SMART-Seq v4 Ultra Low Input.

Trimming shortened V by 2 bases and J by 9 bases, and 14 bases separated the two germline ends. The CDR3 spans 15 residues. Germline loops: CDR1 MNHNS, CDR2 SASEGT. Template switching with 5'RACE generated the TCR cDNA and added a universal primer site and UMIs. TCRdb used MiXCR to reprocess the 5' RACE reads, holding one entry per CDR3 protein. The sample gives 150,000 to 200,000 distinct CDR3 sequences, approximately 10% of which show up once; just over 35% is in the top ten. The specimen comprised CD8+ T cells sorted from PBMCs, sampled 15 days after the yellow fever booster vaccination. This chain joins TRBV6-1 and TRBJ1-6, with a weak D call TRBD1 (6 bases). This receptor was taken from a man younger than 35 who received the YFV17D yellow fever vaccine. The CDR3 protein is CASSEPGGAGSPLHF. DNA of the CDR3: TGTGCCAGCAGTGAACCCGGGGGGGCAGGTTCACCCCTCCACTTT.